This record covers a single TCR beta chain. The protocol was immunoSEQ multiplex PCR, while the TCRdb copy is restricted to in-frame clones and leaves out a portion. The table shows about 200,000 clones, with approximately 90% occurring only once. The data stem from a study of blood T cell repertoires in COVID-19. V was clipped by 7 bases and J by 4 bases, with 9 bases between them. Germline V lookup: CDR1 SGHNT, CDR2 YYREEE (reference sequence). The length of the CDR3 is 13 residues. This chain uses TRBV5-4 with TRBJ2-6; TRBD2 might be the D (5 bases). Material: PBMCs or T cells enriched from blood (not recorded which). This clonotype was obtained from a young man who had recovered from COVID-19. CDR3 region: CASGSAGANVLTF. The CDR3 nucleotides are TGTGCCAGCGGTAGCGCCGGGGCCAACGTCCTGACTTTC.